A single sample gave rise to the 29 T cell receptor beta chains below, sequenced in a study of blood T cell repertoires in COVID-19. Sequenced by immunoSEQ multiplex PCR; TCRdb stores in-frame clones only, minus some. The data hold roughly 150,000 clones, with more than 70% observed a single time. Sequencing used peripheral blood. All receptors come from a man between 60 and 70 years old with acute or convalescent COVID-19.

In its sample, this clone was seen once. V gene TRBV6-5 combines with J gene TRBJ2-7; 10 positions agree with TRBD2. Germline V gives CDR1 MNHEY, CDR2 SVGAGI. The CDR3 totals 13 residues. The ends lost 8 bases at V and 4 bases at J; junction bases unmatched: 5. The chain's CDR3 is CASELAGRYEQYF. In DNA form, the CDR3 reads TGTGCCAGCGAACTAGCGGGGAGATACGAGCAGTACTTC.

This clone was detected a few times. The chain recombines TRBV14 with TRBJ2-7; D perhaps matches TRBD1 (6 bases). The V and J ends lost 4 bases and 2 bases respectively, with 9 bases between them. Per the germline V gene, CDR1 is SGHDN and CDR2 is FVKESK. The CDR3 covers 13 residues. CDR3 loop: CASSPGQTYEQYF. The CDR3 nucleotides read TGTGCCAGCAGCCCCGGACAGACCTACGAGCAGTACTTC.

This clone appeared a few times. The rearrangement uses TRBV7-2 and TRBJ2-7; D might be TRBD2 (5 bases). The CDR3 length is 12 residues. V lost 3 bases and J 9 bases, leaving 12 bases between the germline ends. Looked up from germline, CDR1 is SGHTA and CDR2 is FQGNSA. CDR3 sequence reads: CASSFNREGQYF. The CDR3 bases are TGTGCCAGCAGCTTTAACAGAGAGGGGCAGTACTTC.

This chain joins TRBV21-1 and TRBJ1-2; TRBD1, as called in the table, went unchecked against the DNA. TRBV21-1 is noted as a pseudogene. The CDR3 sequence is 16 residues long. The CDR3: CASSKKWEEGANGYTF. In DNA form, the CDR3 reads TGTGCCAGCAGCAAAAAATGGGAGGAGGGGGCAAATGGCTACACCTTC.

The rearrangement uses TRBV9 and TRBJ2-6; 7 nucleotides line up with TRBD1. The CDR3 contains 18 residues. V was clipped by 0 bases and J by 5 bases; unmatched bases: 11. The germline V gene has CDR1 SGDLS and CDR2 YYNGEE. The CDR3 DNA reads as TGTGCCAGCAGCGTAGCTCGCCAGGGGGTTTCAAGGGCCAACGTCCTGACTTTC. Translated: CASSVARQGVSRANVLTF.

The chain has TRBV13 and TRBJ1-5; 10 nucleotides align to TRBD1. The V gene's germline CDR1 is PRHDT and CDR2 FYEKMQ (reference sequence). The CDR3 contains 15 residues. The trim removed 0 bases at V and 9 bases at J, leaving 5 bases unmatched. CDR3 residues: CASSLGDRGNGPQHF. CDR3 sequence (DNA): TGTGCCAGCAGCTTAGGGGACAGGGGGAACGGGCCCCAGCATTTT.

The J gene is TRBJ2-7, the V gene TRBV5-4; a weak D match, TRBD2 (7 bases). There are 15 residues in the CDR3. With 1 base removed from V and 7 bases from J, the gap between germline ends came to 18 bases. Germline V gene sequence: CDR1 SGHNT, CDR2 YYREEE (reference sequence). This chain's CDR3 is CASSLPGGGRGEQYF. CDR3 bases: TGTGCCAGCAGCTTGCCTGGGGGGGGGCGGGGGGAGCAGTACTTC.

This chain links TRBV5-1 with TRBJ2-1; 7 nucleotides align to TRBD1. V lost 4 bases, J lost 4 bases, and 11 bases stayed unmatched. The germline CDR1 and CDR2 sequences are SGHRS and YFSETQ. The CDR3 is made up of 16 amino acids. The CDR3 bases are TGCGCCAGCAGCCCCGGTGAGGGGGCGGCATACAATGAGCAGTTCTTC. It specifies CASSPGEGAAYNEQFF.

This rearrangement joins TRBV2 to TRBJ1-1, with D possibly being TRBD1 (6 bases). V shed 4 bases and J shed 1 base, with 19 bases lying between them. The germline CDR1 and CDR2 sequences are SNHLY and FYNNEI. The CDR3 loop spans 17 amino acids. CDR3 in amino acids: CASSVTQGRGTNTEAFF. CDR3 nucleotides: TGTGCCAGCAGTGTGACCCAGGGAAGGGGGACGAACACTGAAGCTTTCTTT.

The rearrangement uses TRBV6-5 and TRBJ1-3; possibly TRBD1 for D (5 bases). Trimming left V 7 bases short and J 3 bases short, with 16 bases between. CDR3 length: 15 residues. The germline V gene has CDR1 MNHEY and CDR2 SVGAGI. The DNA of the CDR3 is TGTGCCAGCAACCTTGACAGTTACAGTGGAAACACCATATATTTT. It specifies CASNLDSYSGNTIYF.

The chain joins TRBV19 to TRBJ1-1, with TRBD1 identical over 7 bases. This CDR3 is built from 13 residues. Germline CDR1 and CDR2: LNHDA and SQIVND (reference sequence). Trimming at V came to 6 bases and at J to 4 bases, leaving 5 bases not matched to a gene. The CDR3 DNA is TGTGCCAGTAGAGAACAGGGGCCCACTGAAGCTTTCTTT. Amino acids: CASREQGPTEAFF.

V and J are TRBV7-9 and TRBJ1-1; D gene ambiguous. The germline CDR1 and CDR2 sequences are SEHNR and FQNEAQ (reference sequence). This CDR3 spans 15 amino acids. The ends were cut back, 1 base at V and 10 bases at J, with 19 bases in the middle. This chain's CDR3 is CASSLGLVDSGGAFF. CDR3 bases: TGTGCCAGCAGCTTAGGACTCGTCGACTCTGGTGGAGCTTTCTTT. The full variable domain, with the rest looked up from reference TRBV7-9 and TRBJ1-1, is DTGVSQNPRHKITKRGQNVTFRCDPISEHNRLYWYRQTLGQGPEFLTYFQNEAQLEKSRLLSDRFSAERPKGSFSTLEIQRTEQGDSAMYLCASSLGLVDSGGAFFGQGTRLTVV.

This clone was detected once. The rearrangement joins TRBV6-5 to TRBJ1-2; no clear D gene. This CDR3 has 15 amino acids. Germline V gene sequence: CDR1 MNHEY, CDR2 SVGAGI. V shed 4 bases and J shed 5 bases, with 17 bases lying between them. The CDR3 spells CASSSLDGMPYGYTF. The CDR3 region has the DNA TGTGCCAGCAGTTCCTTAGACGGGATGCCTTATGGCTACACCTTC.

The count of this clone is one. The DNA is left out, because the CDR3 cannot be placed on it with certainty; the CDR3 is given as TCRdb lists it. The chain links TRBV6-2 or TRBV6-3 to TRBJ1-1; the listed D gene, TRBD1, was not tested against the DNA. Germline lookup yields CDR1 MNHEY and CDR2 SVGEGT. The CDR3 spans 18 residues, counting both ends. The CDR3 region is CASSSSLILVRTEIEAFF.

The chain links TRBV6-6 to TRBJ2-1; TRBD2 might be the D (5 bases). Trimming stripped 5 bases from V and 0 bases from J, with 14 bases between. The length of the CDR3 is 16 residues. Germline V gene lookup returns CDR1 MNHNY and CDR2 SVGAGI (reference sequence). CDR3 nucleotide sequence: TGTGCCAGCAGTCACCCCACTAGTTACTCCTACAATGAGCAGTTCTTC. Protein sequence: CASSHPTSYSYNEQFF.

The chain is built from TRBV5-4 and TRBJ2-7; possible D gene TRBD1, 5 bases. The CDR3 has 16 residues. The V gene lost 2 bases and the J gene lost 2 bases, with 17 bases spanning the gap. Germline CDR1 is SGHNT and CDR2 is YYREEE (reference sequence). The CDR3 DNA is TGTGCCAGCAGCTTCGCTCCTGGGGCCGGACCCTACGAGCAGTACTTC. It translates to CASSFAPGAGPYEQYF.

The chain combines TRBV2 with TRBJ1-5, with D possibly matching TRBD1 (6 bases). Germline V gene sequence: CDR1 SNHLY, CDR2 FYNNEI. V lost 1 base to trimming and J lost 4 bases, with 11 bases between them. This CDR3 is built from 15 residues. CDR3 in DNA: TGTGCCAGCAGTGAAGAAGGGACATTGAATCAGCCCCAGCATTTT. It codes for CASSEEGTLNQPQHF.

The chain links TRBV2 to TRBJ2-3; 13 nucleotides match TRBD2. The V gene's germline CDR1 is SNHLY and CDR2 FYNNEI. This CDR3 spans 16 amino acids. With V trimmed by 6 bases and J by 2 bases, 5 bases remained unmatched. CDR3 nucleotides: TGTGCCAGCAGACGGACTAGCGGGGGCCTCACAGATACGCAGTATTTT. Its translation is CASRRTSGGLTDTQYF.

The V gene is TRBV9, the J gene TRBJ2-3; D is ambiguous. Trimming took 4 bases from V and 2 from J, leaving 8 bases between them. CDR1 SGDLS and CDR2 YYNGEE come from the germline V gene. This CDR3 comprises 13 residues. The CDR3 sequence: CASSKTITDTQYF. The CDR3 coding sequence is TGTGCCAGCAGCAAAACTATCACAGATACGCAGTATTTT.

This chain joins TRBV5-1 and TRBJ1-2, with TRBD1 identical over 8 bases. Germline V gene lookup returns CDR1 SGHRS and CDR2 YFSETQ. The V gene end was trimmed by 3 bases and the J gene end by 4 bases; junction bases not matched to a gene: 8. The CDR3 totals 15 residues. The CDR3 loop reads CASSSGTGLSYGYTF. For the CDR3, the DNA is TGCGCCAGCAGCTCCGGGACAGGATTGTCCTATGGCTACACCTTC.

The chain combines TRBV7-6 with TRBJ1-3; 9 bases map to TRBD1. Germline assignment: CDR1 SGHVS and CDR2 FNYEAQ. CDR3 length: 15 residues. With V trimmed by 5 bases and J by 2 bases, 4 bases remained unmatched. The CDR3: CASSPRQGAGNTIYF. The CDR3, as DNA: TGTGCCAGCAGCCCACGACAGGGGGCTGGAAACACCATATATTTT.

V usage is TRBV20-1 and J usage is TRBJ2-7; D is possibly TRBD1 (5 bases). The germline CDR1 and CDR2 sequences are DFQATT and SNEGSKA (reference sequence). Trimming took off 3 bases at V and 2 bases at J, with 14 bases between the two ends. The CDR3 covers 14 residues. CDR3 sequence: CSASPGISTYEQYF. Written as DNA, the CDR3 is TGCAGTGCTAGTCCAGGGATCTCCACCTACGAGCAGTACTTC.

The CDR3 reads CASWDSSTGELFF. The CDR3 nucleotides are TGTGCCAGTTGGGACAGCTCCACCGGGGAGCTGTTTTTT. This chain links TRBV19 with TRBJ2-2; 7 bases are a match to TRBD1. CDR1 is LNHDA and CDR2 is SQIVND in the germline V gene (reference sequence). This CDR3 region has 13 residues. V was clipped by 8 bases and J by 4 bases; unmatched bases: 4.

The J gene is TRBJ1-1, the V gene TRBV7-8; D uncertain. CDR1 and CDR2 from the germline V gene are SGHVS and FQNEAQ. The ends were cut back, 5 bases at V and 3 bases at J, with 19 bases in the middle. The CDR3 contains 16 residues. CDR3 region: CASSLRGGVEDTEAFF. The DNA of the CDR3 is TGTGCCAGCAGCCTACGCGGCGGGGTCGAGGACACTGAAGCTTTCTTT.

V and J are TRBV5-1 and TRBJ1-1; unclear D gene. Trimming took off 2 bases at V and 2 bases at J, with 10 bases between the two ends. In germline, CDR1 is SGHRS, CDR2 YFSETQ. There are 14 residues in the CDR3. CDR3 region: CASSFRTKNTEAFF. The CDR3 nucleotides read TGCGCCAGCAGCTTCAGAACCAAAAACACTGAAGCTTTCTTT.

V is TRBV3-1 (or the pseudogene TRBV3-2) and J is TRBJ2-3; a possible D gene is TRBD2 (6 bases). Trimming cost V 3 bases and J 3 bases, with 7 bases left between them. The CDR3 covers 13 residues. Germline loops: CDR1 LGHDT, CDR2 YNNKEL (reference sequence). The CDR3 loop is CASSQGLTDTQYF. DNA of the CDR3: TGTGCCAGCAGCCAGGGACTGACAGATACGCAGTATTTT.

The CDR3 is CSVRRGGGDEQFF. CDR3 DNA sequence: TGCAGCGTTCGGCGGGGGGGCGGTGATGAGCAGTTCTTC. The chain couples TRBV29-1 to TRBJ2-1; 9 bases map to TRBD2. The CDR3 is made up of 13 amino acids. CDR1 SQVTM and CDR2 ANQGSEA come from the germline V gene. J lost 8 bases, V lost 5 bases, and 7 bases had no gene match.

V gene TRBV5-1 combines with J gene TRBJ2-1; the match to TRBD2 covers 8 bases. Looked up from germline, CDR1 is SGHRS and CDR2 is YFSETQ. Trimming removed 0 bases from V and 2 bases from J; junction bases left unmatched: 13. The CDR3 loop spans 19 amino acids. The DNA for the CDR3 is TGCGCCAGCAGCTTGGCTGCGATTGGGCGGGGGGCAACCTACAATGAGCAGTTCTTC. This sequence encodes CASSLAAIGRGATYNEQFF.

The CDR3 protein is CASSKQPNTGELFF. The CDR3 region has the DNA TGTGCCAGTAGTAAACAGCCGAACACCGGGGAGCTGTTTTTT. V usage is TRBV19 and J usage is TRBJ2-2, with D hard to call. The V end lost 4 bases, the J end lost 0 bases, and 6 bases lay between the germline ends. The CDR3 is made up of 14 amino acids. Looked up from germline, CDR1 is LNHDA and CDR2 is SQIVND (reference sequence).